The 14 T cell receptor beta chains below all came from one sample that was sequenced in a study of technical replicates of blood from a few donors. Profiling relied on immunoSEQ multiplex PCR, and the TCRdb table lists in-frame clones only, not all of them. This sample carries around 13,000 clones, 85% of them seen once, and the ten largest clones take under 14%. Sequencing used PBMCs. The receptors were gathered from a human donor in good health.

This chain connects TRBV7-7 to TRBJ2-1; D is perhaps TRBD1 (7 bases). The CDR3 extends over 15 amino acids. The germline V and J ends were trimmed by 3 bases and 8 bases, with 17 bases remaining between them. Germline CDR1 reads SSHAT; CDR2 reads FNYEAQ (reference sequence). The CDR3, as DNA: TGTGCCAGCAGCTTGCGGGACAGTCCCCCGGATGAGCAGTTCTTC. Amino acid sequence: CASSLRDSPPDEQFF.

This chain links TRBV21-1 with TRBJ1-5. TRBV21-1 has pseudogene status. This CDR3 spans 20 amino acids. CDR3 in amino acids: CASSKNIGSAWSNFNQPQHF. The CDR3 bases are TGTGCCAGCAGCAAAAACATCGGGTCTGCTTGGAGTAACTTTAATCAGCCCCAGCATTTT.

There are a few counts of this clone. V and J are TRBV19 and TRBJ1-5, with 10 bases identical to TRBD1. V shed 6 bases, J shed 4 bases, and the junction held 6 bases outside the gene matches. CDR1 and CDR2 (germline): LNHDA, SQIVND (reference sequence). There are 15 residues in the CDR3. CDR3 in DNA: TGTGCCAGTAGCGACAGGGGGCGCGGGAATCAGCCCCAGCATTTT. It encodes CASSDRGRGNQPQHF.

The chain has TRBV7-3 and TRBJ1-1; D not resolved. V was cut by 5 bases and J by 1 base, with 8 bases left in between. Germline assignment: CDR1 SGHTA and CDR2 FQGTGA. The CDR3 covers 13 residues. The CDR3 DNA follows: TGTGCCAGCAGCCAACAAGAGAACACTGAAGCTTTCTTT. Its protein is CASSQQENTEAFF.

There are a few counts of this clone. The genes are TRBV5-8 and TRBJ1-5; TRBD1 might be the D (6 bases). V was shortened by 1 base and J by 1 base, with 9 bases between the two germline ends. CDR1 and CDR2 (germline): SGHTS, YDEGEE. The CDR3 length is 15 residues. Here the CDR3 DNA reads TGTGCCAGCAGCTTGTTCCAGGGGAGCAATCAGCCCCAGCATTTT. This sequence encodes CASSLFQGSNQPQHF.

The CDR3 sequence is CASSYPGTSGYNEQFF. The CDR3 DNA reads TGCGCCAGCAGCTACCCCGGGACTAGCGGATACAATGAGCAGTTCTTC. The chain carries TRBV5-1 and TRBJ2-1; 11 nucleotides agree with TRBD2. The CDR3 totals 16 residues. V shed 3 bases and J 4 bases; nucleotides not matched to a gene: 6. Germline assignment: CDR1 SGHRS and CDR2 YFSETQ. The full variable domain, with the rest looked up from reference TRBV5-1 and TRBJ2-1, is KAGVTQTPRYLIKTRGQQVTLSCSPISGHRSVSWYQQTPGQGLQFLFEYFSETQRNKGNFPGRFSGRQFSNSRSEMNVSTLELGDSALYLCASSYPGTSGYNEQFFGPGTRLTVL.

V usage is TRBV5-1 and J usage is TRBJ2-7; perhaps TRBD2 as D (5 bases). The CDR3 is made up of 15 amino acids. Germline lookup yields CDR1 SGHRS and CDR2 YFSETQ. V was pared by 0 bases and J by 0 bases, with 10 bases between. The CDR3 DNA sequence: TGCGCCAGCAGCTTGGATGTCACTAGCTCCTACGAGCAGTACTTC. Encoded protein: CASSLDVTSSYEQYF.

The rearrangement uses TRBV9 and TRBJ2-3; no firm D call. V gave up 3 bases and J gave up 5 bases, with 7 bases separating them. Germline V gene data show CDR1 as SGDLS and CDR2 as YYNGEE. The CDR3 has 12 residues. The CDR3 region is CASSGSKDTQYF. CDR3 coding DNA: TGTGCCAGCAGCGGCTCTAAAGATACGCAGTATTTT.

This chain links TRBV11-2 with TRBJ2-1; 9 nucleotides match TRBD1. Per the germline V gene, CDR1 is SGHAT and CDR2 is FQNNGV. CDR3 length: 14 residues. V gave up 5 bases and J gave up 10 bases; unmatched junction bases: 9. The CDR3 region is CASSRDRASGEQFF. CDR3 nucleotide sequence: TGTGCCAGCAGCCGGGACAGGGCTTCAGGGGAGCAGTTCTTC. The full variable domain, its missing parts supplied by reference TRBV11-2 and TRBJ2-1, is EAGVAQSPRYKIIEKRQSVAFWCNPISGHATLYWYQQILGQGPKLLIQFQNNGVVDDSQLPKDRFSAERLKGVDSTLKIQPAKLEDSAVYLCASSRDRASGEQFFGPGTRLTVL.

This clone was detected only a few times. The rearrangement uses TRBV5-1 and TRBJ1-2; D gene unclear. Per the germline V gene, CDR1 is SGHRS and CDR2 is YFSETQ. V was pared by 4 bases and J by 2 bases, with 6 bases between. CDR3 size: 12 residues. The CDR3 protein is CASSPQNYGYTF. CDR3 DNA sequence: TGCGCCAGCAGCCCTCAGAACTATGGCTACACCTTC. The variable domain in full, completed from reference TRBV5-1 and TRBJ1-2, reads KAGVTQTPRYLIKTRGQQVTLSCSPISGHRSVSWYQQTPGQGLQFLFEYFSETQRNKGNFPGRFSGRQFSNSRSEMNVSTLELGDSALYLCASSPQNYGYTFGSGTRLTVV.

The chain carries TRBV13 and TRBJ1-1; TRBD1 matches 9 bases. Per the germline V gene, CDR1 is PRHDT and CDR2 is FYEKMQ (reference sequence). The length of the CDR3 is 14 residues. V lost 7 bases, J lost 5 bases, and 8 bases stayed unmatched. The CDR3 sequence: CASTLDRGRTEAFF. CDR3 coding DNA: TGTGCCAGCACCCTAGACAGGGGGAGGACTGAAGCTTTCTTT.

This chain uses TRBV28 with TRBJ1-5; a weak D match, TRBD1 (6 bases). Per germline, CDR1 MDHEN and CDR2 SYDVKM. CDR3 size: 14 residues. The V and J ends lost 5 bases and 8 bases respectively, with 16 bases between them. This CDR3 is CASSGGGAVKPQHF. In DNA, the CDR3 is TGTGCCAGCAGTGGGGGGGGCGCGGTGAAGCCCCAGCATTTT.

This clone appeared a single time. The rearrangement uses TRBV5-1 and TRBJ1-3, with D perhaps matching TRBD1 (5 bases). The germline V gene has CDR1 SGHRS and CDR2 YFSETQ. This CDR3 is built from 15 residues. With 1 base removed from V and 4 bases from J, the gap between germline ends came to 12 bases. This CDR3 is CASSLQGPGGNTIYF. The CDR3 nucleotides read TGCGCCAGCAGCTTGCAGGGTCCCGGCGGAAACACCATATATTTT.

J is TRBJ2-1 and V is TRBV5-5; D is unclear. V was clipped by 2 bases and J by 8 bases, with 5 bases between them. The CDR3 spans 11 residues. Germline CDR1 is SGHKS and CDR2 is YYEKEE (reference sequence). The CDR3 region has the DNA TGTGCCAGCAGCTTTCTTTATGAGCAGTTCTTC. This gives the protein CASSFLYEQFF.